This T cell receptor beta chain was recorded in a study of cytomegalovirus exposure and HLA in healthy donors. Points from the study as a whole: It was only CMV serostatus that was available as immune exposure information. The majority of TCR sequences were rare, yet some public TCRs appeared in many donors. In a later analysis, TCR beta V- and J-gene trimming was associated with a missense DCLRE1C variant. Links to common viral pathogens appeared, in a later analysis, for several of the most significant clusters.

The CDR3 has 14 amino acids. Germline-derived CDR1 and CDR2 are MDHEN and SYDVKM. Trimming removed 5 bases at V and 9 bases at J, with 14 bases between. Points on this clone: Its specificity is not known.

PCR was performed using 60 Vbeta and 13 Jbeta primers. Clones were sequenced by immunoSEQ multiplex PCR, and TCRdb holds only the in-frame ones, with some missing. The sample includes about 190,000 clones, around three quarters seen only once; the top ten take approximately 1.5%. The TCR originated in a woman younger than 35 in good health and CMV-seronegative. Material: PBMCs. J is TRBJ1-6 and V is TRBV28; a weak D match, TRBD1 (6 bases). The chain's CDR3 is CASSGPGEGSPLHF. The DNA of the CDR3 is TGTGCCAGCAGTGGTCCAGGGGAGGGTTCACCCCTCCACTTT.